This TCR beta chain was recovered during a study of metastatic and nonmetastatic thyroid tumors. Study information: Thyroid patients, malignant and benign, had repertoires compared across blood and tumor or nodule tissue. General observations from the study: Compared with benign nodules, malignant thyroid tumors were reported to have significantly higher TCR beta diversity in both blood and tumor.

All patients were untreated before thyroid surgery. In the original workflow: For papillary thyroid cancer, a distant-metastasis classifier was constructed from CDR3 differences observed across clinicopathological groups. With MiXCR, TCRdb reprocessed the PCR reads. The authors' filters were not applied to this entry. The table shows roughly 38,000 clones, with approximately 19% occurring only once. The length of the CDR3 is 12 residues. Germline values: CDR1 SGHTS, CDR2 YDEGEE. Comments on this clone: Its antigen is undetermined. A much larger clone differs from this one at a single base, so this may be a read error.

The receptor comes from a female donor with papillary thyroid cancer or a benign thyroid nodule (not recorded which). Some clones in this sample may be carry-over from other donors' samples. Sequenced material: blood. This chain links TRBV5-8 with TRBJ2-7; D unclear. Written as DNA, the CDR3 is TGCGCCAGCAGCGACGTATCCTACGATCAGTACTTC. Protein product: CASSDVSYDQYF.